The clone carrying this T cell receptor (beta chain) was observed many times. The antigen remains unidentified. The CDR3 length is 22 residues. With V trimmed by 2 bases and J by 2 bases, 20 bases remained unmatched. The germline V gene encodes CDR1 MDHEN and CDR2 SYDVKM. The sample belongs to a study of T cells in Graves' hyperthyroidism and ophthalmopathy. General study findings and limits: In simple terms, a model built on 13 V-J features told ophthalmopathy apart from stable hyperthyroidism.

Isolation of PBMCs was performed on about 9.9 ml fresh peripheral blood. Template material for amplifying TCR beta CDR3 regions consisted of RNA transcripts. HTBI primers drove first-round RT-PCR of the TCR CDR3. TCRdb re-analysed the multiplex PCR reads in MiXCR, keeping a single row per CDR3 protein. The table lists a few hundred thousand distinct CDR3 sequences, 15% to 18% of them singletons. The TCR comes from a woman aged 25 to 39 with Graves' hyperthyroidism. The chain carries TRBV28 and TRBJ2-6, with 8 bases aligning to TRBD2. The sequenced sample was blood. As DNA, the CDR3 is TGTGCCAGCAGTTTAGTAGCGGGATTCGCGAGGGGAGGGGTGGCTGGGGCCAACGTCCTGACTTTC. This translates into CASSLVAGFARGGVAGANVLTF.